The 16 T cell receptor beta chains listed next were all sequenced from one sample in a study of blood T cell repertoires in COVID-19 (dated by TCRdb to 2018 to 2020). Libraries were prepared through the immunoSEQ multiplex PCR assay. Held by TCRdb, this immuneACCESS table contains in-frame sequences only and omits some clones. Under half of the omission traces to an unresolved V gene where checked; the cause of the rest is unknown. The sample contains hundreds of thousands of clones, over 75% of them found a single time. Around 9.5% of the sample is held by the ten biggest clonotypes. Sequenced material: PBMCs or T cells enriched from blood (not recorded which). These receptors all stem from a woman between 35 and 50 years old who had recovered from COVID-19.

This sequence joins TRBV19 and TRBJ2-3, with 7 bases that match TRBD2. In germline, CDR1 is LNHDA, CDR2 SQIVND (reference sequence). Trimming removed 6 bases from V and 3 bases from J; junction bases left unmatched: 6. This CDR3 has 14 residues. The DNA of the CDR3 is TGTGCCAGTAGGGGCCTAGCGGAGACAGATACGCAGTATTTT. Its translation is CASRGLAETDTQYF.

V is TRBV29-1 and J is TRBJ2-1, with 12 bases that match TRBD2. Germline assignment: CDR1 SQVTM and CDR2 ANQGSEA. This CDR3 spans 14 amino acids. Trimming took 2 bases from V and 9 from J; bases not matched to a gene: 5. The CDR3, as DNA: TGCAGCGTTGAACCGCTAGCGGGGGGGCTTGAGCAGTTCTTC. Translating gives CSVEPLAGGLEQFF.

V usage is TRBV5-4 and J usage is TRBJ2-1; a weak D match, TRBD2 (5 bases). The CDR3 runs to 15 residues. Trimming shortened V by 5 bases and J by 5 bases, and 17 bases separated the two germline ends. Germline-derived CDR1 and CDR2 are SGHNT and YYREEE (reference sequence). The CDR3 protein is CASSSDSLGHNEQFF. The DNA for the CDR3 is TGTGCCAGCAGTTCGGACTCCCTCGGCCACAATGAGCAGTTCTTC.

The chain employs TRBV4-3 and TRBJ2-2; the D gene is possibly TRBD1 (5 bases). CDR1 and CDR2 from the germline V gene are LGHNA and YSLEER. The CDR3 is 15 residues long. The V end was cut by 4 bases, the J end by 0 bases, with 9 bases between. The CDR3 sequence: CASSPQGPNTGELFF. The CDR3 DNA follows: TGCGCCAGCAGCCCCCAGGGCCCGAACACCGGGGAGCTGTTTTTT.

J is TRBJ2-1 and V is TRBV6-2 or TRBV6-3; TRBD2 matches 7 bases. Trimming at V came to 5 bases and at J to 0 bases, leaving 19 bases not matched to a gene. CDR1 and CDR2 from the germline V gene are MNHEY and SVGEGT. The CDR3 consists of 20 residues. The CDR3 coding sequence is TGTGCCAGCAGTCCGTTGGGGTTTCTAGCGGCCTACAGCTCCTACAATGAGCAGTTCTTC. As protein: CASSPLGFLAAYSSYNEQFF.

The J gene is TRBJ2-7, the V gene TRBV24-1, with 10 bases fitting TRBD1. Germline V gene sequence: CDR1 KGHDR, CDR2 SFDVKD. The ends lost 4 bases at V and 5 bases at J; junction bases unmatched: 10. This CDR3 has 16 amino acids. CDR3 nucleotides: TGTGCCACCAGTGAGAACGACAGGGGGCGCGCCCACGAGCAGTACTTC. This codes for CATSENDRGRAHEQYF.

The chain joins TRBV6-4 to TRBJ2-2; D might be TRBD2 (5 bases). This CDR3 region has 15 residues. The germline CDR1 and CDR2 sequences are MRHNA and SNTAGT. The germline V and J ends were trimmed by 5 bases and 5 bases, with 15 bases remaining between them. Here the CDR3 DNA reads TGTGCCAGCAGTCAGGAAGGGAGTAATACCGGGGAGCTGTTTTTT. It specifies CASSQEGSNTGELFF.

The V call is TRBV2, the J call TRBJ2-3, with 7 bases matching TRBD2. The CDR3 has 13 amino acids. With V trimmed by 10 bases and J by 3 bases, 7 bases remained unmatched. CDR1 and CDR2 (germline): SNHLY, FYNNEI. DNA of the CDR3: TGTGCCACTGGGGGGGATTTGACAGATACGCAGTATTTT. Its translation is CATGGDLTDTQYF.

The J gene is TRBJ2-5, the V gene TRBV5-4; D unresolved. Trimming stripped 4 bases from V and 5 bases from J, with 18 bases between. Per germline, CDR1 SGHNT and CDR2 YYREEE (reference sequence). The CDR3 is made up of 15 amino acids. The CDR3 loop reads CASSPLATQVETQYF. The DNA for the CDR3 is TGTGCCAGCAGCCCCCTGGCCACCCAAGTGGAGACCCAGTACTTC. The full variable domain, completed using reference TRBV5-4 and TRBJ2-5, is ETGVTQSPTHLIKTRGQQVTLRCSSQSGHNTVSWYQQALGQGPQFIFQYYREEENGRGNFPPRFSGLQFPNYSSELNVNALELDDSALYLCASSPLATQVETQYFGPGTRLLVL.

CDR3 nucleotides: TGTGCCACCCGGGGGGGGACAGATACGCAGTATTTT. Residues: CATRGGTDTQYF. The chain combines TRBV19 with TRBJ2-3; 8 bases agree with TRBD2. This CDR3 is 12 amino acids long. Germline V lookup: CDR1 LNHDA, CDR2 SQIVND (reference sequence). Trimming cost V 10 bases and J 3 bases; bases outside gene matches: 3.

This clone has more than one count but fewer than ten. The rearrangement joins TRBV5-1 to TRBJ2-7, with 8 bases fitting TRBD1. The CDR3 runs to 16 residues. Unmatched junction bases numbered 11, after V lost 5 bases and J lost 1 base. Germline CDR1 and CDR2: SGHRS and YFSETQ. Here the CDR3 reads CASSKNGQGVSYEQYF. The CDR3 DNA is TGCGCCAGCAGTAAAAACGGACAGGGAGTATCCTACGAGCAGTACTTC.

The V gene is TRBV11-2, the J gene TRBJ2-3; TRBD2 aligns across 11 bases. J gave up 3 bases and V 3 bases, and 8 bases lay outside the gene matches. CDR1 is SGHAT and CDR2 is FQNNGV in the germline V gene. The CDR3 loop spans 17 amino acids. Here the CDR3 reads CASSFSGRALATDTQYF. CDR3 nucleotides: TGTGCCAGCAGCTTTAGCGGGAGGGCCCTCGCGACAGATACGCAGTATTTT.

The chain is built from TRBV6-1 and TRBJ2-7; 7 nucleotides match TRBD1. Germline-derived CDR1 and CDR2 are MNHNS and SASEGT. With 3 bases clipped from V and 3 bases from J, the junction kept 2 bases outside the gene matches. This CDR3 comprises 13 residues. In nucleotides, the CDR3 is TGTGCCAGCAGTGAGGGACAGCACTACGAGCAGTACTTC. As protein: CASSEGQHYEQYF.

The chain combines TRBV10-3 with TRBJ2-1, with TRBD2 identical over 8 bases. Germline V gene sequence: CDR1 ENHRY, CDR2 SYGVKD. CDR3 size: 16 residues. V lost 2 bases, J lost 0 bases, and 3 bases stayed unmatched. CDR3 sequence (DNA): TGTGCCATCAGTGAGCCAGCGGGAGTCTCCTACAATGAGCAGTTCTTC. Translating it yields CAISEPAGVSYNEQFF.

The CDR3 nucleotides read TGTGCCAGCGGAACCAACTTCCGGGATGAAAAACTGTTTTTT. Residues: CASGTNFRDEKLFF. V usage is TRBV6-5 and J usage is TRBJ1-4; D is unresolved. V dropped 8 bases and J dropped 6 bases, with 16 bases sitting between them. Germline V gives CDR1 MNHEY, CDR2 SVGAGI. There are 14 residues in the CDR3.

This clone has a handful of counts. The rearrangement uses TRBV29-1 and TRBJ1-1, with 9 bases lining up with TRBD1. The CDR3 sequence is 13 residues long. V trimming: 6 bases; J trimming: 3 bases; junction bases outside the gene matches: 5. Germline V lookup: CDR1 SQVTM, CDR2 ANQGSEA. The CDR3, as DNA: TGCAGCGTGGCAACAGGGGGCGACACTGAAGCTTTCTTT. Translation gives CSVATGGDTEAFF.